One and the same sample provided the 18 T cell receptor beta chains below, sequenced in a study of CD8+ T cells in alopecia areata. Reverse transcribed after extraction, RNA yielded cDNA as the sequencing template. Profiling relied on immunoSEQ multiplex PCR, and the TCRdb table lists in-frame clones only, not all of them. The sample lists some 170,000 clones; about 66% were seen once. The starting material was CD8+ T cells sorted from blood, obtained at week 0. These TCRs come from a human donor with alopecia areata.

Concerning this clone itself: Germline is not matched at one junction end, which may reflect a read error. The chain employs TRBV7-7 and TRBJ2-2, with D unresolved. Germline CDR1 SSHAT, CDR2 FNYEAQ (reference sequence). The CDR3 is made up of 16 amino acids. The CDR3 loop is CASSQGRTRSTGELFF. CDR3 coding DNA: TGTGCTAGCAGCCAAGGACGGACGAGATCCACCGGGGAGCTGTTTTTT.

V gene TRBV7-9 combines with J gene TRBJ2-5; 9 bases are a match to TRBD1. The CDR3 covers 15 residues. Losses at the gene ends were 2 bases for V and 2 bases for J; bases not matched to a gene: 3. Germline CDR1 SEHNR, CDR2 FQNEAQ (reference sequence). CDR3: CASSLRDRVQETQYF. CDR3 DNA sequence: TGTGCCAGCAGCTTACGGGACAGGGTACAAGAGACCCAGTACTTC.

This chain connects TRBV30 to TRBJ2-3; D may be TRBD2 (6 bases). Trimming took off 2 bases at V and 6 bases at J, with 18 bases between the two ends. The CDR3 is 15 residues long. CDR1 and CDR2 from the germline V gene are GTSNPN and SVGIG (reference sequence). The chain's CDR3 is CAWSRRRDVRDTQYF. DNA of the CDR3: TGTGCCTGGAGTCGGCGGCGGGACGTGAGGGATACGCAGTATTTT. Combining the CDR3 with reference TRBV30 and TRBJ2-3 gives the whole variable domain SQTIHQWPATLVQPVGSPLSLECTVEGTSNPNLYWYRQAAGRGLQLLFYSVGIGQISSEVPQNLSASRPQDRQFILSSKKLLLSDSGFYLCAWSRRRDVRDTQYFGPGTRLTVL.

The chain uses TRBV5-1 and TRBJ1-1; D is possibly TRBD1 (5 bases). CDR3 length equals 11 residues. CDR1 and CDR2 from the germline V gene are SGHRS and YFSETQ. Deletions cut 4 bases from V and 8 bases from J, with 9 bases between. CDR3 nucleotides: TGCGCCAGCAGCCCCGGGGGGGAAGCTTTCTTT. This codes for CASSPGGEAFF.

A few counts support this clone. The CDR3 coding sequence is TGTGCCAGCAGTGGTAATGAGCAGTTCTTC. This gives the protein CASSGNEQFF. The V gene is TRBV4-2, the J gene TRBJ2-1; D remains unclear. Germline CDR1 and CDR2: LGHNA and YNFKEQ. The length of the CDR3 is 10 residues. V was cut by 6 bases and J by 7 bases, with 4 bases left in between.

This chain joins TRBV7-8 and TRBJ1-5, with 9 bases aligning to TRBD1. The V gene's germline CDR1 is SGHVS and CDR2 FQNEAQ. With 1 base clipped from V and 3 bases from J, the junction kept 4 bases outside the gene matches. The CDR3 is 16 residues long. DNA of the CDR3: TGTGCCAGCAGCTTAGACAGGGGGCTGGTCAATCAGCCCCAGCATTTT. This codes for CASSLDRGLVNQPQHF.

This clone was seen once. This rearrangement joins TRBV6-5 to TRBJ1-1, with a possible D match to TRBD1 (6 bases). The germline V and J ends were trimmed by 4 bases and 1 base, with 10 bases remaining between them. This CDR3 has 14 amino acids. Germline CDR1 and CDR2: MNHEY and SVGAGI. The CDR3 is CASSSGHQNTEAFF. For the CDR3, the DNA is TGTGCCAGCAGTTCGGGACACCAGAACACTGAAGCTTTCTTT.

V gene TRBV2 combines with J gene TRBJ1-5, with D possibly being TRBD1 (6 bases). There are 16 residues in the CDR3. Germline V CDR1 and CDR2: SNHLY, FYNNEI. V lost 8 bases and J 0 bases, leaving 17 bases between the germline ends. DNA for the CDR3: TGTGCCAGCGGGGAAAATGACAGGAATAGCAATCAGCCCCAGCATTTT. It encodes CASGENDRNSNQPQHF.

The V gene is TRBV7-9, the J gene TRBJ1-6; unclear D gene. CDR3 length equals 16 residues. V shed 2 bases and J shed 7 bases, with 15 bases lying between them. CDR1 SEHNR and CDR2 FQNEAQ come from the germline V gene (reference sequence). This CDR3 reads CASSLNRSTRNSPLHF. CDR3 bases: TGTGCCAGCAGCTTAAATCGGTCTACGCGGAATTCACCCCTCCACTTT.

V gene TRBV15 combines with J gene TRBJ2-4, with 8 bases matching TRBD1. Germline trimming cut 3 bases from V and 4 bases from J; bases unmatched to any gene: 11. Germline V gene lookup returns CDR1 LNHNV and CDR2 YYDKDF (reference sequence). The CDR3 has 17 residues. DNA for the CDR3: TGTGCCACCAGCAGGGGCACCCGGACAGGGTCTAAAAACATTCAGTACTTC. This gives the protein CATSRGTRTGSKNIQYF.

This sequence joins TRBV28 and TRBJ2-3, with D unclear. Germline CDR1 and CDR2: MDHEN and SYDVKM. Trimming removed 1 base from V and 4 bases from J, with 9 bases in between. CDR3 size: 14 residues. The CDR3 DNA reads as TGTGCCAGCAGTTTATTTGCAGGCTCAGATACGCAGTATTTT. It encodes CASSLFAGSDTQYF.

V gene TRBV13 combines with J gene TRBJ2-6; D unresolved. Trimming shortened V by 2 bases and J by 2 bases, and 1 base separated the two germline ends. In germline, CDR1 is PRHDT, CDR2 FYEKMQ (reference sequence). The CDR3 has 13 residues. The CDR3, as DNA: TGTGCCAGCAGCTTACCTGGGGCCAACGTCCTGACTTTC. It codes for CASSLPGANVLTF.

CDR3 DNA: TGTGCCAGCAGTGACAACATGAAGCAGGGGGAGTACACCGGGGAGCTGTTTTTT. As protein: CASSDNMKQGEYTGELFF. The chain couples TRBV6-4 to TRBJ2-2; 7 bases align to TRBD1. Germline V gene sequence: CDR1 MRHNA, CDR2 SNTAGT. The CDR3 has 18 amino acids. Losses at the gene ends were 2 bases for V and 3 bases for J; bases not matched to a gene: 12.

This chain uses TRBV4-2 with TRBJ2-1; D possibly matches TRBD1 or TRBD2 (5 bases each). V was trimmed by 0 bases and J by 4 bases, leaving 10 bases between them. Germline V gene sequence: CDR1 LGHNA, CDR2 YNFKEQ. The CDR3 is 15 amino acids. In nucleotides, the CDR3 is TGTGCCAGCAGCCAAGAGCCGGGGCTATACAATGAGCAGTTCTTC. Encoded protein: CASSQEPGLYNEQFF.

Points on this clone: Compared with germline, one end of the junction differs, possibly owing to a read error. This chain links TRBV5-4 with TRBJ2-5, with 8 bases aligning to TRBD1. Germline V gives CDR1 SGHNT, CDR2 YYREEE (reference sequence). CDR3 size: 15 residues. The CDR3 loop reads CAGSSLKTGEETQYF. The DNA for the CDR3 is TGTGCCGGCAGCTCGCTGAAGACAGGGGAGGAGACCCAGTACTTC.

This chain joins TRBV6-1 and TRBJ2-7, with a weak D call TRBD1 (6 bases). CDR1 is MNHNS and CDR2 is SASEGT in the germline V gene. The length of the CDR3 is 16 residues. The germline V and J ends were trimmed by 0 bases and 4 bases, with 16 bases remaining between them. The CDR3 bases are TGTGCCAGCAGTGAAGCAGTCAGGGGATCGTCTTACGAGCAGTACTTC. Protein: CASSEAVRGSSYEQYF.

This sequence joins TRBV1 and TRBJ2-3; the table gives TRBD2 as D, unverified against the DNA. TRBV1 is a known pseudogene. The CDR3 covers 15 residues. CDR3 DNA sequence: TGCACCAGCGCCGAACTAGCGGGGGAGACCGATACGCAGTATTTT. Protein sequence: CTSAELAGETDTQYF.

The CDR3: CASASTLAGGNYEQYF. The CDR3 DNA follows: TGTGCCAGCGCCTCAACCCTAGCGGGGGGTAACTACGAGCAGTACTTC. The chain employs TRBV5-6 and TRBJ2-7; 11 bases agree with TRBD2. Per the germline V gene, CDR1 is SGHDT and CDR2 is YYEEEE. V dropped 7 bases and J dropped 3; count of bases not matched to a gene: 12. The CDR3 spans 16 residues. The full variable domain, completed using reference TRBV5-6 and TRBJ2-7, is DAGVTQSPTHLIKTRGQQVTLRCSPKSGHDTVSWYQQALGQGPQFIFQYYEEEERQRGNFPDRFSGHQFPNYSSELNVNALLLGDSALYLCASASTLAGGNYEQYFGPGTRLTVT.